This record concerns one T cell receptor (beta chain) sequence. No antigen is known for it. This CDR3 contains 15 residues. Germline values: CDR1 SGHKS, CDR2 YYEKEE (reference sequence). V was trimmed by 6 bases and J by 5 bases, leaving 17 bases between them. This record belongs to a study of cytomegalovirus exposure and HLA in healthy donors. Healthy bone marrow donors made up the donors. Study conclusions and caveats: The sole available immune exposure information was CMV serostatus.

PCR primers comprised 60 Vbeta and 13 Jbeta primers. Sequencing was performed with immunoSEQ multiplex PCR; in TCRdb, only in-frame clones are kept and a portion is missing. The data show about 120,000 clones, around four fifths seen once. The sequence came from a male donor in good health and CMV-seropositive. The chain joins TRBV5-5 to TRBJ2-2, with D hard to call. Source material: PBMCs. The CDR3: CASTETSAGTGELFF. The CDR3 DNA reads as TGTGCCAGCACCGAGACCTCGGCCGGGACCGGGGAGCTGTTTTTT.